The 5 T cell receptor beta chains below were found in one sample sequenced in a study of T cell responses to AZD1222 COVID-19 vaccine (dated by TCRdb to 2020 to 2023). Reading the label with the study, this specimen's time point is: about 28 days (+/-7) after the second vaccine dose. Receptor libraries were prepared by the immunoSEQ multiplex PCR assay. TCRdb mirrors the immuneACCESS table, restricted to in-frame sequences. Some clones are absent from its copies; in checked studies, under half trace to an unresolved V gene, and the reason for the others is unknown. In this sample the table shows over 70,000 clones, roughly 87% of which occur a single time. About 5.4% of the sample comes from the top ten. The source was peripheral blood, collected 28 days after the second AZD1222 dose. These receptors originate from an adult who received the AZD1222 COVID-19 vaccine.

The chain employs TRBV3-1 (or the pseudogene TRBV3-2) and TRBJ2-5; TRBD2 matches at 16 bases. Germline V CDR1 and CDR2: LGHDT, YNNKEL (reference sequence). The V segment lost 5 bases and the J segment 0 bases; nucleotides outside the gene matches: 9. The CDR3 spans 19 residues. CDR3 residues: CASSLGLAGGPGYQETQYF. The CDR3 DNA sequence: TGTGCCAGCAGCTTGGGACTAGCGGGGGGGCCGGGGTACCAAGAGACCCAGTACTTC.

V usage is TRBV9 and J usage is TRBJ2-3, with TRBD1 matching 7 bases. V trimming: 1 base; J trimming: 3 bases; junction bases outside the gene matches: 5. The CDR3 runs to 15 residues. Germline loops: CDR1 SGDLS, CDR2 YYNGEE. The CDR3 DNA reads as TGTGCCAGCAGCGTACGCACAGGGGCAACAGATACGCAGTATTTT. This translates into CASSVRTGATDTQYF. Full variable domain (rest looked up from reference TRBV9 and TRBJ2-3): DSGVTQTPKHLITATGQRVTLRCSPRSGDLSVYWYQQSLDQGLQFLIQYYNGEERAKGNILERFSAQQFPDLHSELNLSSLELGDSALYFCASSVRTGATDTQYFGPGTRLTVL.

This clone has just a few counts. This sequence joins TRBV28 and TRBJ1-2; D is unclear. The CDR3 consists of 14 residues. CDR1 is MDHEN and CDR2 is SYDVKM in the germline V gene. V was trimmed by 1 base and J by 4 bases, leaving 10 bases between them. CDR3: CASSLSGPGYGYTF. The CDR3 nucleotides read TGTGCCAGCAGTTTATCCGGGCCAGGCTATGGCTACACCTTC.

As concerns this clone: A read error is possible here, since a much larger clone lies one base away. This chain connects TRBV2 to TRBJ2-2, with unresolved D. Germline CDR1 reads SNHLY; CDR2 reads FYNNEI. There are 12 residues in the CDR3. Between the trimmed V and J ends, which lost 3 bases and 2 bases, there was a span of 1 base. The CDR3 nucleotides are TGTGCCAGCAGTGATAACACCGGGGAGCTGTTTTTT. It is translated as CASSDNTGELFF.

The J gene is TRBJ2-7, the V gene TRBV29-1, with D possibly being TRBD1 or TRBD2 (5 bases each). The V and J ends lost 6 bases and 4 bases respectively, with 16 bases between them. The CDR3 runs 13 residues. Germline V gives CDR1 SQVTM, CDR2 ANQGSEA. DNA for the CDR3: TGCAGCGTCGGGACCATGGCGTCATACGAGCAGTACTTC. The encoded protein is CSVGTMASYEQYF.